Sequencing of this T cell receptor beta chain was carried out in a study of blood T cell repertoires in COVID-19. The wider study: Acute and convalescent COVID-19 specimens originated in the United States, Italy and Spain.

Here immunoSEQ multiplex PCR was the method, and the copy in TCRdb shows in-frame clones only, minus some. The table has roughly 500,000 clones, 89% seen once; the top ten hold around 0.92%. Seattle's enrolled individuals joined amid active infection and were then monitored longitudinally. The CDR3 is 18 residues long. Germline V gene sequence: CDR1 KGHSH, CDR2 LQKENI. Unmatched junction bases numbered 13, after V lost 1 base and J lost 5 bases. Sequencing was performed on peripheral blood. This TCR came from a young man with COVID-19, enrolled during active disease. This chain uses TRBV18 with TRBJ2-7; 11 bases match TRBD2. CDR3 sequence: CASSPLPNLAGGLNEQYF. The CDR3 DNA follows: TGTGCCAGCTCACCACTCCCCAACCTAGCGGGGGGTCTTAACGAGCAGTACTTC. The variable domain in full, with the rest retrieved from reference TRBV18 and TRBJ2-7, is NAGVMQNPRHLVRRRGQEARLRCSPMKGHSHVYWYRQLPEEGLKFMVYLQKENIIDESGMPKERFSAEFPKEGPSILRIQQVVRGDSAAYFCASSPLPNLAGGLNEQYFGPGTRLTVT.